This passage covers 20 T cell receptor beta chains from one sample sequenced in a study of T-cell reconstitution after alpha-beta-depleted transplantation in children. The TCRbeta library was prepared with unique molecular identifiers. TCRdb passed the PCR reads through MiXCR, listing each CDR3 protein once. Among about 290,000 distinct CDR3 sequences, less than 9.5% were seen once, and the ten largest hold about 9.3%. These receptors' targets are unknown. Study-level findings and limits: At the one-year point after transplant, T-cell counts and TCRbeta diversity were found to come mostly from T cells that had been newly produced.

This material consisted of peripheral blood, taken 360 days after TCRalphabeta/CD19-depleted stem cell transplant. The receptors stem from a female patient aged 2-9 years who had a stem cell transplant for Fanconi anemia, so the T cells may come from the graft donor.

With regard to this clonotype: Since a much larger clone is just one base distant, this may be a read error. Since the CDR3 does not end with the conserved phenylalanine or tryptophan, this likely comes from a read error. The genes are TRBV28 and TRBJ2-1, with 11 bases fitting TRBD2. The CDR3 length is 15 residues. V lost 5 bases, J lost 6 bases, and 6 bases stayed unmatched. Germline V lookup: CDR1 MDHEN, CDR2 SYDVKM. CDR3 in amino acids: CASSPPGLAVNEQFL. The CDR3 bases are TGTGCCAGCAGTCCGCCGGGACTAGCGGTCAATGAGCAGTTCTTA.

The chain links TRBV11-2 to TRBJ1-2; D uncertain. The CDR3 is made up of 14 amino acids. The germline V and J ends were trimmed by 6 bases and 2 bases, with 13 bases remaining between them. Germline V gene sequence: CDR1 SGHAT, CDR2 FQNNGV. The CDR3 loop reads CASRMNRMNYGYTF. CDR3 nucleotide sequence: TGTGCCAGCAGAATGAATCGGATGAACTATGGCTACACCTTC.

This clonotype was seen only a few times. This chain joins TRBV28 and TRBJ1-6; D ambiguous. This CDR3 is built from 14 residues. Germline CDR1 is MDHEN and CDR2 is SYDVKM. V lost 6 bases and J lost 6, with 12 bases in between. CDR3 nucleotides: TGTGCCAGCAGGAGAGGGCCGATTAATTCACCCCTCCACTTT. It yields the protein CASRRGPINSPLHF.

The table lists this clonotype with many counts. The rearrangement joins TRBV6-2 or TRBV6-3 to TRBJ2-5, with D possibly being TRBD2 (6 bases). Germline loops: CDR1 MNHEY, CDR2 SVGEGT. Trimming took off 2 bases at V and 2 bases at J, with 12 bases between the two ends. The CDR3 extends over 15 amino acids. CDR3 nucleotides: TGTGCCAGCAGTTACGATTTGCGGGGACAAGAGACCCAGTACTTC. Its translation is CASSYDLRGQETQYF.

In this sample, this clonotype turned up many times. The chain has TRBV25-1 and TRBJ2-2; D call uncertain. V was shortened by 0 bases and J by 6 bases, with 8 bases between the two germline ends. The CDR3 totals 14 residues. Germline CDR1 and CDR2: MGHDK and SYGVNS. CDR3 residues: CASSEYGGAGELFF. CDR3 nucleotide sequence: TGTGCCAGCAGTGAATATGGTGGTGCCGGGGAGCTGTTTTTT.

This clonotype appeared many times. The chain combines TRBV20-1 with TRBJ1-1, with 7 bases fitting TRBD1. Germline CDR1 reads DFQATT; CDR2 reads SNEGSKA (reference sequence). The CDR3 length is 13 residues. The J segment lost 1 base and the V segment lost 3 bases, leaving 2 bases of the junction unmatched. The DNA for the CDR3 is TGCAGTGCTAGCCACAGGGGGAACACTGAAGCTTTCTTT. It translates to CSASHRGNTEAFF.

This clonotype has more than one count but fewer than ten. The chain is built from TRBV9 and TRBJ1-2; possible D gene TRBD1, 5 bases. CDR3 length equals 15 residues. The V gene lost 0 bases and the J gene lost 8 bases, with 17 bases spanning the gap. Germline V gives CDR1 SGDLS, CDR2 YYNGEE. The CDR3 DNA sequence: TGTGCCAGCAGCGTAGGGGGGGGGAATCTTGAGGGCTACACCTTC. The encoded protein is CASSVGGGNLEGYTF. Using reference TRBV9 and TRBJ1-2 for the parts outside the CDR3, the full variable domain is DSGVTQTPKHLITATGQRVTLRCSPRSGDLSVYWYQQSLDQGLQFLIQYYNGEERAKGNILERFSAQQFPDLHSELNLSSLELGDSALYFCASSVGGGNLEGYTFGSGTRLTVV.

The J gene is TRBJ2-1, the V gene TRBV30, with a possible D match to TRBD2 (6 bases). The V end lost 1 base, the J end lost 0 bases, and 13 bases lay between the germline ends. Germline lookup yields CDR1 GTSNPN and CDR2 SVGIG (reference sequence). CDR3 length: 16 amino acids. CDR3 loop: CAWSGVAASSYNEQFF. The CDR3 nucleotides read TGTGCCTGGAGTGGGGTAGCGGCAAGCTCCTACAATGAGCAGTTCTTC.

This clonotype showed up many times. The rearrangement joins TRBV12-3 or TRBV12-4 to TRBJ2-1; 8 positions match TRBD1. V was clipped by 4 bases and J by 5 bases; unmatched bases: 4. CDR3 size: 14 residues. The CDR3: CASSWRQGNNEQFF. The CDR3 bases are TGTGCCAGCAGTTGGCGACAGGGGAACAATGAGCAGTTCTTC.

There are many counts of this clonotype. The chain combines TRBV29-1 with TRBJ1-1, with D maybe TRBD1 (6 bases). Germline V CDR1 and CDR2: SQVTM, ANQGSEA. The ends were cut back, 7 bases at V and 2 bases at J, with 14 bases in the middle. CDR3 length: 13 amino acids. This CDR3 is CSGTTGINTEAFF. The CDR3 DNA reads as TGCAGCGGAACTACAGGGATTAACACTGAAGCTTTCTTT. The full variable domain, completed using reference TRBV29-1 and TRBJ1-1, is SAVISQKPSRDICQRGTSLTIQCQVDSQVTMMFWYRQQPGQSLTLIATANQGSEATYESGFVIDKFPISRPNLTFSTLTVSNMSPEDSSIYLCSGTTGINTEAFFGQGTRLTVV.

This clonotype was seen many times. The chain combines TRBV7-9 with TRBJ2-1; the D is unclear. The germline V gene has CDR1 SEHNR and CDR2 FQNEAQ (reference sequence). The ends were cut back, 1 base at V and 14 bases at J, with 18 bases in the middle. The CDR3 totals 14 residues. The CDR3 DNA sequence: TGTGCCAGCAGCTTAGGAGCAGCCGACTTACTTGAGTTCTTC. Encoded protein: CASSLGAADLLEFF.

This clonotype was found many times. V usage is TRBV9 and J usage is TRBJ2-2; no clear D gene. V was shortened by 5 bases and J by 0 bases, with 5 bases between the two germline ends. Looked up from germline, CDR1 is SGDLS and CDR2 is YYNGEE. CDR3 length: 13 amino acids. The CDR3 loop is CASSHPNTGELFF. The CDR3 nucleotides are TGTGCCAGCAGTCACCCGAACACCGGGGAGCTGTTTTTT. Full variable domain (remainder filled in from reference TRBV9 and TRBJ2-2): DSGVTQTPKHLITATGQRVTLRCSPRSGDLSVYWYQQSLDQGLQFLIQYYNGEERAKGNILERFSAQQFPDLHSELNLSSLELGDSALYFCASSHPNTGELFFGEGSRLTVL.

This clonotype was found a few times. V is TRBV11-2 and J is TRBJ1-2, with D perhaps TRBD1 (5 bases). The CDR3 loop spans 13 amino acids. Germline loops: CDR1 SGHAT, CDR2 FQNNGV. Trimming left V 3 bases short and J 3 bases short, with 8 bases between. The CDR3 DNA sequence: TGTGCCAGCAGCTTTGCCAGGGACTATGGCTACACCTTC. This translates into CASSFARDYGYTF.

The chain carries TRBV20-1 and TRBJ2-2; D possibly corresponds to TRBD1 (6 bases). In germline, CDR1 is DFQATT, CDR2 SNEGSKA (reference sequence). The V end lost 2 bases, the J end lost 5 bases, and 15 bases lay between the germline ends. The CDR3 covers 15 residues. The DNA for the CDR3 is TGCAGTGCTAGACCCAGGGGAAGGGATACCGGGGAGCTGTTTTTT. Protein: CSARPRGRDTGELFF.

Many counts were recorded for this clonotype. A junction boundary mismatches the germline segment, possibly from a read error. The chain links TRBV5-4 to TRBJ2-1, with no clear D. The CDR3 runs 13 residues. Germline-derived CDR1 and CDR2 are SGHNT and YYREEE (reference sequence). CDR3 coding DNA: TGTGCCAGCAGCACCCTCTACGACAAGGAGCAGTTCTTC. Translated: CASSTLYDKEQFF.

This clonotype was found many times. This chain links TRBV12-3 or TRBV12-4 with TRBJ1-5; perhaps TRBD1 as D (5 bases). This CDR3 has 15 amino acids. V gave up 6 bases and J gave up 1 base, with 13 bases separating them. CDR3 amino acids: CASRARDRSNQPQHF. In DNA form, the CDR3 reads TGTGCCAGCAGGGCCCGGGACCGCAGCAATCAGCCCCAGCATTTT.

This clonotype was picked up many times. J is TRBJ1-2 and V is TRBV12-3 or TRBV12-4; D remains unclear. V lost 5 bases and J 4 bases, leaving 11 bases between the germline ends. The CDR3 length is 13 residues. The CDR3, as DNA: TGTGCCAGCAGTCGGTCCTACTCCTATGGCTACACCTTC. It is translated as CASSRSYSYGYTF.

The table lists this clonotype with many counts. The J gene is TRBJ1-5, the V gene TRBV12-3 or TRBV12-4; D perhaps matches TRBD1 (5 bases). Trimming removed 6 bases from V and 15 bases from J, with 18 bases in between. The CDR3 is 12 amino acids. DNA for the CDR3: TGTGCCAGCAGCAAGGACACATATCAATCGCATTTT. Translation gives CASSKDTYQSHF.

J is TRBJ2-1 and V is TRBV7-2; 10 bases are shared with TRBD2. This CDR3 has 15 residues. With 4 bases clipped from V and 8 bases from J, the junction kept 8 bases outside the gene matches. The V gene's germline CDR1 is SGHTA and CDR2 FQGNSA. CDR3 region: CASSSSGGAYDEQFF. The CDR3 DNA reads TGTGCCAGCAGCTCGAGCGGGGGGGCGTACGATGAGCAGTTCTTC.

This chain uses TRBV18 with TRBJ2-3; D remains ambiguous. V lost 3 bases to trimming and J lost 0 bases, with 19 bases between them. Germline values: CDR1 KGHSH, CDR2 LQKENI. CDR3 size: 18 residues. The CDR3 sequence: CASSPTIGPRSSTDTQYF. For the CDR3, the DNA is TGTGCCAGCTCACCTACCATAGGACCGCGAAGCAGCACAGATACGCAGTATTTT.